This T cell receptor beta chain was captured by sequencing in a study of cytomegalovirus exposure and HLA in healthy donors. Findings of the study overall: Altogether, about 160 TCR beta chains were recorded as cytomegalovirus-associated.

The PCR used 60 Vbeta and 13 Jbeta primers. In the original processing: Per a later analysis, the number of unique TCR beta chains was around 80 million, of which around 9.9 million were shared. Generated by immunoSEQ multiplex PCR, the TCRdb table keeps only in-frame clones and is missing some. The V and J calls and clone size come from that table; D and trimming were worked out from the DNA. The sample consists of roughly 190,000 clones, about 81% of them appearing once. For this clone: Antigen specificity is unknown.

The TCR comes from a man aged 18 to 30 in good health and CMV-seronegative. Sequencing was carried out using PBMCs.

The CDR3 region is CASSSRQGTEAFF. CDR3 DNA: TGTGCCAGCAGCTCAAGACAGGGGACTGAAGCTTTCTTT. This chain joins TRBV11-1 and TRBJ1-1, with 8 bases matching TRBD1. V lost 4 bases, J lost 5 bases, and 3 bases stayed unmatched. CDR1 and CDR2 (germline): SGHAT, FQDESV (reference sequence). The CDR3 is made up of 13 amino acids.